The 10 T cell receptor beta chains reported below all come from one sample, sequenced in a study of T cell responses to AZD1222 COVID-19 vaccine. The protocol was immunoSEQ multiplex PCR, while the TCRdb copy is restricted to in-frame clones and leaves out a portion. The repertoire holds about 94,000 clones, 90% seen once, with about 8.4% in the top ten. The sample consisted of peripheral blood, taken on day 0 of AZD1222 vaccination. These receptors came from an adult in good health.

This clone was seen just once. The CDR3 nucleotides are TGTGCCAGCTGCGCGGACAGGTCTAATGAAAAACTGTTTTTT. Residues: CASCADRSNEKLFF. This chain connects TRBV18 to TRBJ1-4, with 7 bases that match TRBD1. The CDR3 covers 14 residues. V was clipped by 7 bases and J by 3 bases; unmatched bases: 5. From germline, CDR1 is KGHSH and CDR2 LQKENI.

The rearrangement joins TRBV7-2 to TRBJ1-3; D gene uncertain. The V end was cut by 1 base, the J end by 4 bases, with 8 bases between. This CDR3 has 14 amino acids. Per the germline V gene, CDR1 is SGHTA and CDR2 is FQGNSA. As DNA, the CDR3 is TGTGCCAGCAGCTTAGACACAAAAGGAAACACCATATATTTT. This gives the protein CASSLDTKGNTIYF.

The rearrangement joins TRBV27 to TRBJ1-1; D gene ambiguous. The CDR3 is made up of 16 amino acids. The ends were cut back, 5 bases at V and 4 bases at J, with 20 bases in the middle. Looked up from germline, CDR1 is MNHEY and CDR2 is SMNVEV (reference sequence). CDR3 sequence reads: CASSPQGLTWGTEAFF. In DNA, the CDR3 is TGTGCCAGCAGTCCCCAAGGACTGACTTGGGGCACTGAAGCTTTCTTT.

This chain uses TRBV12-5 with TRBJ2-5; D is possibly TRBD2 (5 bases). The V gene lost 6 bases and the J gene lost 3 bases, with 11 bases spanning the gap. This CDR3 has 13 amino acids. Germline V gives CDR1 LGHNT, CDR2 FRNRAP. CDR3: CASGEDGEETQYF. The CDR3 DNA sequence: TGTGCTAGTGGCGAGGACGGGGAAGAGACCCAGTACTTC.

The chain has TRBV4-1 and TRBJ2-3; 9 bases agree with TRBD1. Germline trimming cut 4 bases from V and 2 bases from J; bases unmatched to any gene: 4. The CDR3 sequence is 15 residues long. Germline CDR1 is MGHRA and CDR2 is YSYEKL. The CDR3 sequence is CASSRGTGPTDTQYF. DNA for the CDR3: TGCGCCAGCAGCCGCGGGACAGGGCCCACAGATACGCAGTATTTT.

This chain uses TRBV7-2 with TRBJ2-7, with 7 bases lining up with TRBD1. CDR1 is SGHTA, CDR2 FQGNSA, per germline. V dropped 2 bases and J dropped 2; count of bases not matched to a gene: 9. This CDR3 has 16 amino acids. CDR3 residues: CASSLFTGVTTYEQYF. In nucleotides, the CDR3 is TGTGCCAGCAGCTTATTTACAGGGGTAACTACCTACGAGCAGTACTTC. The complete variable domain, with remaining parts taken from reference TRBV7-2 and TRBJ2-7, reads GAGVSQSPSNKVTEKGKDVELRCDPISGHTALYWYRQSLGQGLEFLIYFQGNSAPDKSGLPSDRFSAERTGGSVSTLTIQRTQQEDSAVYLCASSLFTGVTTYEQYFGPGTRLTVT.

The sample holds one count of this clone. This sequence joins TRBV18 and TRBJ2-1; 7 positions match TRBD1. The CDR3 covers 17 residues. The ends lost 3 bases at V and 4 bases at J; junction bases unmatched: 12. Per germline, CDR1 KGHSH and CDR2 LQKENI. CDR3 bases: TGTGCCAGCTCACCGGGAAAGTGGGACAGAGAGTACAATGAGCAGTTCTTC. Protein: CASSPGKWDREYNEQFF.

The J gene is TRBJ1-6, the V gene TRBV7-9; perhaps TRBD1 as D (5 bases). CDR3 length: 15 amino acids. Germline CDR1 reads SEHNR; CDR2 reads FQNEAQ (reference sequence). V was pared by 9 bases and J by 0 bases, with 12 bases between. CDR3 loop: CASRDSSSYNSPLHF. CDR3 bases: TGTGCCAGTCGGGACTCCAGCTCCTATAATTCACCCCTCCACTTT.

The V call is TRBV15, the J call TRBJ1-1, with 9 bases aligning to TRBD1. Germline trimming cut 3 bases from V and 1 base from J; bases unmatched to any gene: 3. CDR1 is LNHNV and CDR2 is YYDKDF in the germline V gene (reference sequence). The length of the CDR3 is 15 residues. CDR3 nucleotide sequence: TGTGCCACCAGCAGGGTGGACAGGGGGAACACTGAAGCTTTCTTT. Translation gives CATSRVDRGNTEAFF.

In its sample, this clone was seen a few times. The J gene is TRBJ2-7, the V gene TRBV3-1 (or the pseudogene TRBV3-2); D ambiguous. The CDR3 consists of 14 residues. The V gene's germline CDR1 is LGHDT and CDR2 YNNKEL (reference sequence). The V gene lost 5 bases and the J gene lost 3 bases, with 14 bases spanning the gap. In DNA form, the CDR3 reads TGTGCCAGCAGCGGAGCCTCGGACGACTACGAGCAGTACTTC. This codes for CASSGASDDYEQYF.